This T cell receptor beta chain stems from a study of blood T cell repertoires in COVID-19. Across the whole study: Sources were T cells, B-cell-depleted T cells, or PBMCs; the material itself was cDNA or gDNA.

V gave up 1 base and J gave up 4 bases; unmatched junction bases: 7. This CDR3 is 16 amino acids long. Germline V gene data show CDR1 as SGHRS and CDR2 as YFSETQ. Per the authors' pipeline: Amplification from reference gene primers served as the basis for estimated nucleated cell counts. The assay was immunoSEQ multiplex PCR, and TCRdb's table has in-frame clones only and misses some. V, J and clone size reflect that table, while D and trimming were determined from the DNA. The sample shows over 90,000 clones, over 65% of them seen only once. The rearrangement links TRBV5-1 to TRBJ2-3, with 9 nucleotides matching TRBD1. The sequenced material came from peripheral blood. The sequence came from a human donor in a cohort sampled during active COVID-19. CDR3 nucleotide sequence: TGCGCCAGCAGCTTGCAACAGGGGGCCGGCGCAGATACGCAGTATTTT. Translated: CASSLQQGAGADTQYF.